This TCR beta chain came from a study of blood T cell repertoires in COVID-19. About the study: COVID-19 samples from acute and convalescent phases originated in the United States, Italy and Spain. T cells, B-cell-depleted T cells, or PBMCs provided the cDNA or gDNA that served as material.

TCRdb's table, derived via immunoSEQ multiplex PCR, lists solely in-frame clones and lacks some. The sample consists of hundreds of thousands of clones, around 87% of them appearing once. This clone showed up just once. Germline CDR1 is SGHKS and CDR2 is YYEKEE (reference sequence). The CDR3 spans 15 residues. The V and J ends lost 2 bases and 4 bases respectively, with 15 bases between them. The TCR sequence derives from a woman in her 30s who had recovered from COVID-19. The specimen sequenced was peripheral blood. The J gene is TRBJ1-1, the V gene TRBV5-5; D gene unclear. The CDR3 nucleotides are TGTGCCAGCAGCTTCTCGGCAGCTCGGGGCACTGAAGCTTTCTTT. This translates into CASSFSAARGTEAFF.